Listed here is a single TCR beta chain. Its recognized antigen is unknown. One base away there is no much larger clone; base qualities are not given. Patients with autoimmune disease history or receiving systemic immunosuppression were excluded from the trial. Peripheral blood for TCR sequencing was drawn from every dose cohort at baseline, at cycle 4 day 1 and at cycle 7 day 1. Samples came from an open-label, multicenter, first-in-human phase I dose-escalation trial of ivuxolimab. The trial enrolled adults with locally advanced or metastatic head and neck squamous cell, hepatocellular, melanoma or renal cell carcinoma. Before TCR sequencing, CD4+ T cells and CD8+ T cells from peripheral blood were sorted into separate populations. This entry belongs to a study of OX40 agonist ivuxolimab in advanced cancers. Some background on the complete study: Ivuxolimab, which targeted the costimulatory receptor OX40 (CD134), was an agonistic, fully human IgG2 monoclonal antibody. Intravenous ivuxolimab was administered to patients every 2 weeks at six dose levels: 0.01, 0.1, 0.3, 1.5, 3 and 10 mg/kg. Of the 50 to 55 patients in dose escalation, some 20 had hepatocellular carcinoma, about 15 had melanoma, 9 had renal cell carcinoma and 9 had head and neck cancer. A male proportion of 75% to 85% and a mean age of approximately 62 years, ranging from 23 to 79, were recorded for the dose-escalation cohort. Patients were allowed to have had prior anti-PD-1, anti-PD-L1 or anti-CTLA-4 therapy, and around two fifths of the dose-escalation patients had been treated with checkpoint inhibitors. Partial responses were achieved by three dose-escalation patients, of whom one had hepatocellular carcinoma and two had cutaneous melanoma. Peripheral TCRbeta sequencing aimed to test whether ivuxolimab altered TCR sequence diversity and caused clonal T-cell expansion. The paper describes the monotherapy dose-escalation part (N ≈ 51 patients) of the phase I trial of ivuxolimab.

The germline V gene (reference sequence) yields SEHNR for CDR1 and FQNEAQ for CDR2. From its cysteine to its phenylalanine, the CDR3 spans 14 amino acids. The sequence is cut down to CDR3 DNA, 42 bases in frame from base 1. The junction shows trimming of 5 bases on V and 3 bases on J, plus 14 bases between the germline ends. Genomic DNA was isolated from the sorted cells so that the TCRbeta CDR3 region could be sequenced. The immunoSEQ Assay was used for sequencing of TCRbeta CDR3 regions. TCRdb took this table from immuneACCESS and kept in-frame rearrangements with V and J called. Such tables lack part of the clones; where checked against another copy, unresolved V genes explain under half of the gap, and the rest is unexplained. Counted in this sample were around 10,000 clones; 75% to 80% of them appeared once. Of the sample, around a fifth falls within the top ten clones. What the research found in general, with its limitations: Low levels of normalized T-cell clonal expansion were also seen in some patients who did not respond. In the 0.1-3.0 mg/kg groups, partial responders were among the patients with the lowest normalized peripheral clonal expansion, particularly in CD8+ T cells. After ivuxolimab, CD8+ T cells had more expanded clones than CD4+ T cells on average. The antigen specificity of the clonally expanded peripheral T cells was not determined. At doses from 0.1 to 3.0 mg/kg, clonal expansion was seen in both CD4+ and CD8+ blood T cells between baseline and week 6.

Rearrangement joined TRBV7-9 to TRBJ2-7; the D gene could be either TRBD1 or TRBD2, each agreeing at 6 bases. This TCR came from an adult with an advanced solid tumor such as melanoma, head and neck, liver or kidney cancer. This material consisted of CD4+ or CD8+ T cells sorted from blood, taken in a trial of the OX40 agonist ivuxolimab. The nucleotide sequence is given as TGTGCCAGCAGCCCGCCCGGGGGACACTACGAGCAGTACTTC. This encodes CASSPPGGHYEQYF.